This entry describes one TCR beta chain. The target antigen is unknown. These data originate in a study of cytomegalovirus exposure and HLA in healthy donors. PCR employed 60 Vbeta and 13 Jbeta primers. The protocol was immunoSEQ multiplex PCR, while the TCRdb copy is restricted to in-frame clones and leaves out a portion. The sample holds 100,000 to 150,000 clones, approximately 78% seen once. Study-wide results and caveats: Whilst most TCR sequences proved rare, a subset of public TCRs occurred across many donors.

This CDR3 comprises 14 residues. Germline CDR1 is MNHEY and CDR2 is SVGAGI. Trimming stripped 4 bases from V and 10 bases from J, with 14 bases between. This receptor was identified in a female donor in good health and CMV-seronegative. The chain employs TRBV6-5 and TRBJ1-6; a possible D gene is TRBD1 (5 bases). Material for sequencing was PBMCs. CDR3 residues: CASSSQGISSPLHF. CDR3 coding DNA: TGTGCCAGCAGTTCTCAGGGAATTTCGTCACCCCTCCACTTT.